The clone carrying this T cell receptor (beta chain) was observed a few times. No antigen is known for it. This sample stems from a study of regulatory T cells in long-lasting Graves disease. To make TCR beta libraries, researchers used iRepertoire HTBI primers and Arm-PCR of CDR3 regions. TCRdb used MiXCR to reprocess the multiplex PCR reads, holding one entry per CDR3 protein. The sample carries fewer than 400,000 distinct CDR3 sequences, 20% recorded once. Indicated time point: persistent/refractory GD, antithyroid drugs over 5 years with positive TRAb. Isolated PBMC RNA provided the starting material for the TCR library. Study-level findings and limits: Persistent Graves' patients showed less TCR diversity than newly diagnosed patients showed.

The sample in question was peripheral blood mononuclear cells (PBMCs), obtained when the disease was refractory, from a patient treated with antithyroid drugs. The sequence was obtained from a female donor with Graves disease.

This chain's CDR3 is CSALSDRVLNEQYF. In nucleotides, the CDR3 is TGCAGCGCACTTTCAGACAGGGTTTTGAACGAGCAGTACTTC. This chain links TRBV29-1 with TRBJ2-7; TRBD1 aligns across 7 bases. The CDR3 spans 14 residues. The J segment lost 5 bases and the V segment lost 7 bases, leaving 14 bases of the junction unmatched. Germline-derived CDR1 and CDR2 are SQVTM and ANQGSEA.